Sequencing of this TCR beta chain was carried out in a study of T cells in Graves' hyperthyroidism and ophthalmopathy. Points from the study as a whole: Ophthalmopathy could be told apart from stable hyperthyroidism with a 13 V-J model. Blood shared most expanded thyroid clonotypes above 0.001.

When ophthalmopathy did not progress within 18 months, Graves' hyperthyroidism was considered stable. Each patient was aged 18 to 65 and had newly diagnosed hyperthyroidism of under 2 months' duration. The germline gives CDR1 SGHTA, CDR2 FQGTGA. There are 13 residues in the CDR3. The ends were cut back, 6 bases at V and 7 bases at J, with 15 bases in the middle. TCR beta CDR3 sequences were amplified from RNA transcripts. The HTBI primer set served for first-round RT-PCR of the TCR CDR3. TCRdb recomputed calls from the multiplex PCR reads with MiXCR, one row per CDR3 protein. The sample contains hundreds of thousands of distinct CDR3 sequences, roughly 50% of which appear only once. As concerns this clonotype: Its target is unknown.

Sequencing was done on a sample of peripheral blood or thyroid tissue (not recorded which). The TCR originated in a young woman with Graves' hyperthyroidism. V is TRBV7-3 and J is TRBJ1-2; D is possibly TRBD1 (6 bases). The CDR3, as DNA: TGTGCCAGCAGACCTACAGGGATCGGTGGCTACACCTTC. This encodes CASRPTGIGGYTF.